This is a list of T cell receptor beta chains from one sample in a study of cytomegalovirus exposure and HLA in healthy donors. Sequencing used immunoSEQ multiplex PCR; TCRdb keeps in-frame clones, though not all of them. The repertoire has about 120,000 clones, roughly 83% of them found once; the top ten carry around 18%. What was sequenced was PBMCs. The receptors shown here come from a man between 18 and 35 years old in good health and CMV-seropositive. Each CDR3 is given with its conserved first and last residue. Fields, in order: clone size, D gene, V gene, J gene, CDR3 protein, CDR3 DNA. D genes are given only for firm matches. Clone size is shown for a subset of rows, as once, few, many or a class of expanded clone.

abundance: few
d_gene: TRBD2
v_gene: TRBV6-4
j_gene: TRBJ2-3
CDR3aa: CATSLTSGSTDTQYF
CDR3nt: TGTGCCACTTCTCTTACTAGCGGTAGCACAGATACGCAGTATTTT

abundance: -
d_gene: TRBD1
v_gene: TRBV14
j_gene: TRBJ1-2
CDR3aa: CASSQVAGGFGYTF
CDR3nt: TGTGCCAGCAGCCAAGTGGCAGGGGGCTTCGGCTACACCTTC

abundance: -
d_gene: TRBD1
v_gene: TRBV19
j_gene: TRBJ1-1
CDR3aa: CASRTGVGTEAFF
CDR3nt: TGTGCCAGCCGGACAGGGGTTGGGACTGAAGCTTTCTTT

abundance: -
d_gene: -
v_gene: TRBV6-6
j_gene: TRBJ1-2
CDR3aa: CASSYRGSNYGYTF
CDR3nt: TGTGCCAGCAGTTACAGGGGGAGTAACTATGGCTACACCTTC

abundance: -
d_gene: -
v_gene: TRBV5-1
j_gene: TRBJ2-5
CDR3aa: CASSLGRPSLGETQYF
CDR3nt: TGCGCCAGCAGCTTGGGGAGGCCTAGCTTAGGGGAGACCCAGTACTTC

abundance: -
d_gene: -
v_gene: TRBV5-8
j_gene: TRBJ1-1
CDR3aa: CASSLGPPDTEAFF
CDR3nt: TGTGCCAGCAGCTTGGGGCCTCCCGACACTGAAGCTTTCTTT

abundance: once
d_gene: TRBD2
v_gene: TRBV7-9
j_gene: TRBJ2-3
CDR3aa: CASSPGGNTQYF
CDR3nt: TGTGCCAGCAGCCCCGGGGGGAATACGCAGTATTTT

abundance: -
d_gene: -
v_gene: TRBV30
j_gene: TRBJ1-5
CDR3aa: CAWSVTTYNQPQHF
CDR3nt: TGTGCCTGGAGTGTAACCACCTACAATCAGCCCCAGCATTTT

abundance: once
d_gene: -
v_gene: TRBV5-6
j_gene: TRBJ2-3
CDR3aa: CGGADTQYF
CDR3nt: TGTGGGGGGGCAGATACGCAGTATTTT

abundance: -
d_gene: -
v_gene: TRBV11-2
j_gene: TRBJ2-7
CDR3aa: CASSLDGGQTFYEQYF
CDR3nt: TGTGCCAGCAGCTTAGATGGGGGACAAACGTTCTACGAGCAGTACTTC

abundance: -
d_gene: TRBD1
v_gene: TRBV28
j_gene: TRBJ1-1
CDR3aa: CASLDGQGGTEAFF
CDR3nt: TGTGCCAGCCTAGACGGACAGGGGGGCACTGAAGCTTTCTTT

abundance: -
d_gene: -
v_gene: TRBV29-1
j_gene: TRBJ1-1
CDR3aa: CSWTNTGTEAFF
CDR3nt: TGCAGCTGGACTAATACGGGCACTGAAGCTTTCTTT

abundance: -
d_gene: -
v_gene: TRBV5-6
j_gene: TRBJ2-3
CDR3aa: CASTERARTDTQYF
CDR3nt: TGTGCCAGCACAGAGCGGGCCCGCACAGATACGCAGTATTTT

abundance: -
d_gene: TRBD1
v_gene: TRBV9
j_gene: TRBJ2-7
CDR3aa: CASSPQDGAGTGGLKQYF
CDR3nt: TGTGCCAGCAGCCCCCAGGATGGAGCCGGGACAGGGGGCTTGAAGCAGTACTTC

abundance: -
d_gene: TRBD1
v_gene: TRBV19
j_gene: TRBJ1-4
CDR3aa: CASQGQGRNEKLFF
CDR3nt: TGTGCCAGCCAAGGACAGGGCCGTAATGAAAAACTGTTTTTT

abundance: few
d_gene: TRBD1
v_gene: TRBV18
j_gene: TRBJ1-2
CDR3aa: CASSPDRGLRGYTF
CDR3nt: TGTGCCAGCTCACCTGACAGGGGTCTGCGGGGCTACACCTTC

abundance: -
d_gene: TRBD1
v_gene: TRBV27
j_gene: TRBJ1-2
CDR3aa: CASSRDSEVHGYTF
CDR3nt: TGTGCCAGCAGCCGGGACAGCGAAGTCCATGGCTACACCTTC

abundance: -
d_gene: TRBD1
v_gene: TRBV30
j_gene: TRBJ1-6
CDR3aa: CAWGQGYSPLHF
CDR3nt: TGTGCCTGGGGACAGGGATATTCACCCCTCCACTTT

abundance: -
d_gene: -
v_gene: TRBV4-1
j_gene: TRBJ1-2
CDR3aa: CASSQDPGTSVYGYTF
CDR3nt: TGCGCCAGCAGCCAAGATCCCGGGACATCGGTCTATGGCTACACCTTC

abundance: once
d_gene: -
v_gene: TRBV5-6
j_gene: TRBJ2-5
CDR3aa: CASRLWGAPRETQYF
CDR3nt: TGTGCCAGCAGGTTGTGGGGAGCCCCCAGGGAGACCCAGTACTTC

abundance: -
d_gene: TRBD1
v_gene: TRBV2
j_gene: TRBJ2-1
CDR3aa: CASSEGVRGPYNEQFF
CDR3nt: TGTGCCAGCAGTGAAGGCGTAAGGGGGCCTTACAATGAGCAGTTCTTC

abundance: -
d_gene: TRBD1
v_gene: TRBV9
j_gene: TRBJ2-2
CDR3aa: CASSESTGGTGELFF
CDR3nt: TGTGCCAGCAGCGAGTCGACAGGGGGCACCGGGGAGCTGTTTTTT

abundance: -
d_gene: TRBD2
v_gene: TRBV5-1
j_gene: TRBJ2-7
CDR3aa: CASSLPGGAYEQYF
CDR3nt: TGCGCCAGCAGCTTACCGGGAGGGGCCTACGAGCAGTACTTC

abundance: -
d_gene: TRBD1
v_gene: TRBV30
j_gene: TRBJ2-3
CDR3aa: CAWSVGTGMADTQYF
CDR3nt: TGTGCCTGGAGTGTGGGGACAGGGATGGCAGATACGCAGTATTTT

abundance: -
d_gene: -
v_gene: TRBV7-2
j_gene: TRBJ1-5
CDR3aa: CASSLMGGNQPQHF
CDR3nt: TGTGCCAGCAGCTTAATGGGAGGCAATCAGCCCCAGCATTTT

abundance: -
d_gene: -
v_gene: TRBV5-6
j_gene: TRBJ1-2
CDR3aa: CASRTGGGGAYTF
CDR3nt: TGTGCCAGCAGGACCGGTGGTGGGGGCGCCTACACCTTC

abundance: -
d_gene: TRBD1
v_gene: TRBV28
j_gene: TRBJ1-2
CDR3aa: CASSLSAGGHGYTF
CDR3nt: TGTGCCAGCAGTTTATCGGCAGGGGGCCATGGCTACACCTTC

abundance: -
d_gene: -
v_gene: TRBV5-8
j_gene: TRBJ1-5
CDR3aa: CASSLETAGFQPQHF
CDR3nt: TGTGCCAGCAGCTTGGAGACAGCTGGTTTTCAGCCCCAGCATTTT

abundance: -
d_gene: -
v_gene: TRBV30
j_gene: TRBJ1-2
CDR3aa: CAWSGLSRNYGYTF
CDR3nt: TGTGCCTGGAGCGGACTAAGTCGGAACTATGGCTACACCTTC

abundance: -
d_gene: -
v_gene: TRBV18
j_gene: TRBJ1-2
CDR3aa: CASYQGGGQPYGYTF
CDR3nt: TGTGCCAGCTACCAGGGAGGGGGACAACCCTATGGCTACACCTTC

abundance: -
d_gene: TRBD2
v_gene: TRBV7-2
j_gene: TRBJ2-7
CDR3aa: CASSPAWAGGYEQYF
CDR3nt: TGTGCCAGCAGTCCCGCCTGGGCGGGGGGCTACGAGCAGTACTTC

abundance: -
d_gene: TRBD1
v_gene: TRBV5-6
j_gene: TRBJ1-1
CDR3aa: CASSYPTGGETEAFF
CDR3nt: TGTGCCAGCAGCTACCCGACAGGGGGCGAGACTGAAGCTTTCTTT

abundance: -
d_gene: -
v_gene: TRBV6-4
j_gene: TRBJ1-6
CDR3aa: CASSGGPNSPLHF
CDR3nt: TGTGCCAGCAGTGGGGGGCCTAATTCACCCCTCCACTTT

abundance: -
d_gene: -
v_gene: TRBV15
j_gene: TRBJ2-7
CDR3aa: CATSSTLSSYEQYF
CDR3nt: TGTGCCACCAGCAGCACACTAAGCTCCTACGAGCAGTACTTC

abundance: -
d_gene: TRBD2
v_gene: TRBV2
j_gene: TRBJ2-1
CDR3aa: CASSSGTSVNEQFF
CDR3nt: TGTGCCAGCAGCTCCGGGACTAGCGTCAATGAGCAGTTCTTC

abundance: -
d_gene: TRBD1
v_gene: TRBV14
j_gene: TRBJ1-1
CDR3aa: CASSPRGLATEAFF
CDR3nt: TGTGCCAGCAGTCCCAGGGGGCTCGCCACTGAAGCTTTCTTT

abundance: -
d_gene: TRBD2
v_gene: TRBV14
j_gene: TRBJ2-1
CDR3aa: CASSQGLAGGVNEQFF
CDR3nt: TGTGCCAGCAGCCAAGGACTAGCGGGGGGGGTAAATGAGCAGTTCTTC

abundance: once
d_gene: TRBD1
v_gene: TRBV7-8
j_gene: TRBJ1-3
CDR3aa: CASSLEGQGGTIYF
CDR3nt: TGTGCCAGCAGCTTGGAAGGACAGGGAGGCACCATATATTTT

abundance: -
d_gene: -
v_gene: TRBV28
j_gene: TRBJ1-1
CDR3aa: CASSLPGGGTEAFF
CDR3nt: TGTGCCAGCAGTTTACCGGGCGGGGGAACTGAAGCTTTCTTT

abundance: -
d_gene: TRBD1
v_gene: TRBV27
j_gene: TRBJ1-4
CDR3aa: CATGQGARPEKLFF
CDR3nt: TGTGCCACCGGACAGGGGGCAAGACCTGAAAAACTGTTTTTT

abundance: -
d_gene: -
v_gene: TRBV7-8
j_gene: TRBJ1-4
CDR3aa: CASSPTRVSSPTNEKLFF
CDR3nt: TGTGCCAGCAGCCCCACCCGGGTCTCATCCCCAACTAATGAAAAACTGTTTTTT